Given below is one TCR beta chain in context. This record comes from a study of OX40 agonist ivuxolimab in advanced cancers. Study at large: An anti-OX40 (CD134) antibody with agonistic activity, ivuxolimab, was administered to patients. Those treated in dose escalation had hepatocellular carcinoma, melanoma, renal cell cancer or head and neck cancer.

Assay: immunoSEQ multiplex PCR; the TCRdb copy retains only in-frame clones and omits some. The sample yields approximately 49,000 clones, 85% seen once. The germline gives CDR1 MNHNY, CDR2 SVGAGI (reference sequence). V was cut by 3 bases and J by 4 bases, with 18 bases left in between. The CDR3 length is 16 residues. The source of this sequence is an adult with an advanced solid tumor such as melanoma, head and neck, liver or kidney cancer. The chain recombines TRBV6-6 with TRBJ1-2, with D uncertain. The source was CD4+ or CD8+ T cells sorted from blood, collected in a trial of the OX40 agonist ivuxolimab. The CDR3 bases are TGTGCCAGCAGTTATATAGCTAGAGATAGAGGCTATGGCTACACCTTC. Translated: CASSYIARDRGYGYTF.